The clone carrying this T cell receptor (beta chain) appeared a few times. Arm-PCR of CDR3 regions with iRepertoire HTBI primers generated TCR beta libraries. TCRdb processed the multiplex PCR reads anew with MiXCR; each CDR3 protein has one entry. The repertoire holds about 210,000 distinct CDR3 sequences, with roughly 20% as singletons. The data derive from a study of regulatory T cells in long-lasting Graves disease. Time point meaning: newly diagnosed GD, antithyroid drugs for less than 3 months. Generation of the TCR library employed RNA extracted from PBMCs. Germline trimming cut 4 bases from V and 5 bases from J; bases unmatched to any gene: 9. The CDR3 extends over 14 amino acids. Germline CDR1 and CDR2: SGHRS and YFSETQ. Separately, the same data were catalogued under a study of T cells in Graves' hyperthyroidism and ophthalmopathy.

This sequence was found in a woman aged 25-40 years with Graves disease. Sequences were derived from peripheral blood mononuclear cells (PBMCs), sampled at new diagnosis, from a patient treated with antithyroid drugs. This rearrangement joins TRBV5-1 to TRBJ2-7; TRBD1 matches at 7 bases. In nucleotides, the CDR3 is TGCGCCAGCAGCGACACCGGGACAGTCCACGAGCAGTACTTC. Amino acid sequence: CASSDTGTVHEQYF.